This TCR beta chain was sequenced during a study of PD-L1 blockade in urothelial cancer. Turning to the study itself: Men with urothelial cancer arising in the bladder made up about 90% of the roughly 30 patients.

Time point here: peripheral blood 6 weeks after treatment start. The assay was immunoSEQ multiplex PCR, and TCRdb's table has in-frame clones only and misses some. The repertoire has 100,000 to 150,000 clones, roughly 88% of them found once; the top ten carry roughly 2.6%. Sequences were derived from PBMCs, sampled around atezolizumab (anti-PD-L1) treatment. The sequence was collected from a man aged 45 to 65 with urothelial cancer.

The CDR3 here is CASRLAGVNEQFF. CDR3 bases: TGTGCCAGTAGGCTAGCGGGAGTTAATGAGCAGTTCTTC. The V gene is TRBV19, the J gene TRBJ2-1, with 10 positions matching TRBD2. CDR1 and CDR2 from the germline V gene are LNHDA and SQIVND (reference sequence). CDR3 length equals 13 residues. With 6 bases clipped from V and 7 bases from J, the junction kept 3 bases outside the gene matches.